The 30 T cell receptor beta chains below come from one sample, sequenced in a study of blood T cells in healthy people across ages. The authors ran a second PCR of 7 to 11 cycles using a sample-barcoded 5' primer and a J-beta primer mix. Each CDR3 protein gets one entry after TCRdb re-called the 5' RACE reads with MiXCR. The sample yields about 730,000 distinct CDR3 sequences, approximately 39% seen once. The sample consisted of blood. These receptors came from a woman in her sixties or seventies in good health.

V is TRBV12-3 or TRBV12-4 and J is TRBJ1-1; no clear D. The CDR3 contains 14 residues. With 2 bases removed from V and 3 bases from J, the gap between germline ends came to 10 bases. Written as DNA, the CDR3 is TGTGCCAGCAGTTTACCGGGCACCTACACTGAAGCTTTCTTT. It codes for CASSLPGTYTEAFF.

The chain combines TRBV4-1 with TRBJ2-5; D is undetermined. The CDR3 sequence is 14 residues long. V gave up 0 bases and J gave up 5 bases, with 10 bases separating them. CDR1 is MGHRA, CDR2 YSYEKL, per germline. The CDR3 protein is CASSQEVELETQYF. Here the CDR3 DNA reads TGCGCCAGCAGCCAAGAGGTGGAGCTTGAGACCCAGTACTTC.

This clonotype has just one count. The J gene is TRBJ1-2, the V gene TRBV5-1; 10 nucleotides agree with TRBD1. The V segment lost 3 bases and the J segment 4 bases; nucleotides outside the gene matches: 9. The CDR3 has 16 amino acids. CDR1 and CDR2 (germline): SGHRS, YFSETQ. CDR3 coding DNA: TGCGCCAGCAGCTGGGATGGACAGGGGGTTGGCTATGGCTACACCTTC. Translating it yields CASSWDGQGVGYGYTF.

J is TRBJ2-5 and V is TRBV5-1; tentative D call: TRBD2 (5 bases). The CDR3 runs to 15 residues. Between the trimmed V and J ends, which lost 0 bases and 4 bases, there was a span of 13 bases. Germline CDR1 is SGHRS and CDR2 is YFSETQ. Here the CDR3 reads CASSLVAGKAETQYF. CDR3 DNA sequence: TGCGCCAGCAGCTTGGTGGCCGGGAAGGCAGAGACCCAGTACTTC.

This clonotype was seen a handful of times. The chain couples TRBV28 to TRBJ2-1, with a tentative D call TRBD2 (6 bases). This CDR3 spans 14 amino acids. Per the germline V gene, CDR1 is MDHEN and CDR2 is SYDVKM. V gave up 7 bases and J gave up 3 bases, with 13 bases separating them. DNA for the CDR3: TGTGCCAGCACCTCGTATAGCGGCTACAATGAGCAGTTCTTC. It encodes CASTSYSGYNEQFF.

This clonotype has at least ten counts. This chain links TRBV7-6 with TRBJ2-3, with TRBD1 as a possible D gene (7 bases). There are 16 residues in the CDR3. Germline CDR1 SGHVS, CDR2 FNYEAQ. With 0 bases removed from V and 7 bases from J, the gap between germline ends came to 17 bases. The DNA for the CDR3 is TGTGCCAGCAGCTTAGCCCCAGGGGGAGGACTTAATACGCAGTATTTT. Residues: CASSLAPGGGLNTQYF.

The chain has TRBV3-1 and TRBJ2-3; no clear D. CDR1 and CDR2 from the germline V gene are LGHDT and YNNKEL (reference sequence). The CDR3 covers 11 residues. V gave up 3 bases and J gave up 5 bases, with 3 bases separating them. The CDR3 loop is CASSQVDTQYF. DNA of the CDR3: TGTGCCAGCAGCCAGGTAGATACGCAGTATTTT.

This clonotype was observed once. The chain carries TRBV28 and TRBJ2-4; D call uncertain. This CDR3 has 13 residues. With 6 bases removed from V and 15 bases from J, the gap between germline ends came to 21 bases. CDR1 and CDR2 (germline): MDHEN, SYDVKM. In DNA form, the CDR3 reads TGTGCCAGCAGCGAGGAGCGACCCTACGAGCGGTACTTC. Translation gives CASSEERPYERYF. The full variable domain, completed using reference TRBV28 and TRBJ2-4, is DVKVTQSSRYLVKRTGEKVFLECVQDMDHENMFWYRQDPGLGLRLIYFSYDVKMKEKGDIPEGYSVSREKKERFSLILESASTNQTSMYLCASSEERPYERYFGAGTRLSVL.

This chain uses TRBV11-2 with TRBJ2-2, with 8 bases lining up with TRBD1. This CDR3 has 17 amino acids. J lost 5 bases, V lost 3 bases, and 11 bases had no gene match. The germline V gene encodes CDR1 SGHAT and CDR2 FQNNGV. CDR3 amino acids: CASSFSADRAATGELFF. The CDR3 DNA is TGTGCCAGCAGCTTTTCTGCGGACAGGGCCGCAACCGGGGAGCTGTTTTTT.

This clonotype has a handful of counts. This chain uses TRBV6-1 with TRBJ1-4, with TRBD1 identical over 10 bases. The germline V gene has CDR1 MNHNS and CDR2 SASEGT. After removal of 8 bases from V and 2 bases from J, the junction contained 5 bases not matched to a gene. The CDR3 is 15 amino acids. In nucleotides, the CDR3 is TGTGCCAGCCAATGGACAGGGGGGACTAATGAAAAACTGTTTTTT. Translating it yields CASQWTGGTNEKLFF.

The CDR3, as DNA: TGTGCCAGCAGCTTACGGGGCTCTCGTGGGGGATACGAGCAGTACTTC. Residues: CASSLRGSRGGYEQYF. The genes are TRBV7-2 and TRBJ2-7, with D perhaps matching TRBD1 or TRBD2 (5 bases each). This CDR3 has 16 amino acids. V dropped 2 bases and J dropped 4 bases, with 18 bases sitting between them. Germline CDR1 and CDR2: SGHTA and FQGNSA.

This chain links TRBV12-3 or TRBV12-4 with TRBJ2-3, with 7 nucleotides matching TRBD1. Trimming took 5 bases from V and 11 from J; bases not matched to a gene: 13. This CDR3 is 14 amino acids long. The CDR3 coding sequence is TGTGCCAGCAGTAGTACAGGGGTCGTCCTGGGGCAGTATTTT. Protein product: CASSSTGVVLGQYF.

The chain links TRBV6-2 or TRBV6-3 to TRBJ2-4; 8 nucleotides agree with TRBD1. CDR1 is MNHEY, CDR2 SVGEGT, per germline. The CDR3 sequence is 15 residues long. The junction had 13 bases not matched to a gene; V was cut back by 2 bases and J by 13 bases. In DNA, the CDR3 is TGTGCCAGCAGTTACCCCCCTTCGGACAGGGCCAAGCAGTACTTC. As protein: CASSYPPSDRAKQYF.

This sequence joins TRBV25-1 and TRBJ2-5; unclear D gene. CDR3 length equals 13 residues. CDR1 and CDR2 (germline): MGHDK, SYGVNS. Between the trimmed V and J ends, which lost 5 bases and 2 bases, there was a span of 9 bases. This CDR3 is CASSSDHQETQYF. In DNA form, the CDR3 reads TGTGCCAGCAGTTCTGATCATCAAGAGACCCAGTACTTC.

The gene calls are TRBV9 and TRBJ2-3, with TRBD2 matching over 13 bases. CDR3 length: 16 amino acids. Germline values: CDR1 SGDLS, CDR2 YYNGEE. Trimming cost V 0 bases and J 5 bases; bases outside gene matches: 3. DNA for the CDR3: TGTGCCAGCAGCGTAGAGACTAGCGGGGGGTTAGATACGCAGTATTTT. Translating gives CASSVETSGGLDTQYF.

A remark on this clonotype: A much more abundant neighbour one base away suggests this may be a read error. The CDR3 DNA follows: TGTGCCAGCAGCGAAGGACAGGGCTCCTACGGGCAGTACTTC. Translated: CASSEGQGSYGQYF. The rearrangement uses TRBV4-2 and TRBJ2-7, with 8 bases matching TRBD1. Germline-derived CDR1 and CDR2 are LGHNA and YNFKEQ. CDR3 size: 14 residues.

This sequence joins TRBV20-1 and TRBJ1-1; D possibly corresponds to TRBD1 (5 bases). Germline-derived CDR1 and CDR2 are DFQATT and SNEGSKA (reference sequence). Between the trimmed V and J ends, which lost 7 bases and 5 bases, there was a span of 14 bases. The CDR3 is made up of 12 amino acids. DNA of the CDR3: TGCAGTGTAGCTATGGGACTAACTGAAGCTTTCTTT. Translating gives CSVAMGLTEAFF.

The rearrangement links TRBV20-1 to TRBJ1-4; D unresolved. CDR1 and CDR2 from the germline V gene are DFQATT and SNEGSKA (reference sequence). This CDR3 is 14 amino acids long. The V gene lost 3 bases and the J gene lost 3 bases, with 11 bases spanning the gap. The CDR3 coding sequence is TGCAGTGCTAGCAGAGGGTCGGCTAATGAAAAACTGTTTTTT. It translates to CSASRGSANEKLFF.

This CDR3 reads CASSFQISTDTQYF. DNA for the CDR3: TGTGCCAGCAGCTTTCAGATTAGCACAGATACGCAGTATTTT. The chain recombines TRBV7-2 with TRBJ2-3; D unresolved. Germline V lookup: CDR1 SGHTA, CDR2 FQGNSA. V dropped 3 bases and J dropped 0 bases, with 7 bases sitting between them. CDR3 length: 14 residues. Full variable domain (missing parts from reference TRBV7-2 and TRBJ2-3): GAGVSQSPSNKVTEKGKDVELRCDPISGHTALYWYRQSLGQGLEFLIYFQGNSAPDKSGLPSDRFSAERTGGSVSTLTIQRTQQEDSAVYLCASSFQISTDTQYFGPGTRLTVL.

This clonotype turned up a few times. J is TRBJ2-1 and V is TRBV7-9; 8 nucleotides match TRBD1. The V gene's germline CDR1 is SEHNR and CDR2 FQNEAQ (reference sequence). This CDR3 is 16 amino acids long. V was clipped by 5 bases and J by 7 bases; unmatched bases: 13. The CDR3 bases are TGTGCCAGCAGCCTAGGACAGGGCGATACGGATAATGAGCAGTTCTTC. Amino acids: CASSLGQGDTDNEQFF.

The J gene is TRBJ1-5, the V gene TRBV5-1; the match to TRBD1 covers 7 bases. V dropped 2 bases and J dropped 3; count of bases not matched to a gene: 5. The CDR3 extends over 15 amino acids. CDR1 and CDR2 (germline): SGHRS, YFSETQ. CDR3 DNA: TGCGCCAGCAGCTTCGACAGGGAAGACAATCAGCCCCAGCATTTT. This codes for CASSFDREDNQPQHF. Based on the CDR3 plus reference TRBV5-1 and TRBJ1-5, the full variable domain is KAGVTQTPRYLIKTRGQQVTLSCSPISGHRSVSWYQQTPGQGLQFLFEYFSETQRNKGNFPGRFSGRQFSNSRSEMNVSTLELGDSALYLCASSFDREDNQPQHFGDGTRLSIL.

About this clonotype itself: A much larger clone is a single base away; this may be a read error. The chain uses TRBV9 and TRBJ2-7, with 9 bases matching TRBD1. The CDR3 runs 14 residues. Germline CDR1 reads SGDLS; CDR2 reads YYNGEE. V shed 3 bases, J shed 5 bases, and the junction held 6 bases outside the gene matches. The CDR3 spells CASSAGQGVNEQYF. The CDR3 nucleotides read TGTGCCAGCAGCGCGGGACAGGGTGTCAACGAGCAGTACTTC. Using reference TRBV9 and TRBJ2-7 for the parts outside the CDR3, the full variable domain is DSGVTQTPKHLITATGQRVTLRCSPRSGDLSVYWYQQSLDQGLQFLIQYYNGEERAKGNILERFSAQQFPDLHSELNLSSLELGDSALYFCASSAGQGVNEQYFGPGTRLTVT.

The CDR3 is CSANLAPRTGELFF. DNA for the CDR3: TGCAGTGCTAACCTAGCGCCGAGGACCGGGGAGCTGTTTTTT. This rearrangement joins TRBV20-1 to TRBJ2-2; maybe TRBD2 (6 bases). Trimming stripped 4 bases from V and 5 bases from J, with 14 bases between. From germline, CDR1 is DFQATT and CDR2 SNEGSKA (reference sequence). This CDR3 contains 14 residues.

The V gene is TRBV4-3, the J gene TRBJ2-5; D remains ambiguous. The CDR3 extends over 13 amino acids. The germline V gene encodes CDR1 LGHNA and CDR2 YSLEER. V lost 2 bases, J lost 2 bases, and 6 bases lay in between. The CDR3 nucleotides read TGCGCCAGCAGCCAATCTAGGCAAGAGACCCAGTACTTC. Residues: CASSQSRQETQYF.

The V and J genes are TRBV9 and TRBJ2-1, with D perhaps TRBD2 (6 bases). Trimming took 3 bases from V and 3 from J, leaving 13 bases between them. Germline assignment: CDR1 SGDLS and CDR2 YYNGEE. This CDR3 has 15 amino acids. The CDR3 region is CASSEMHGGYNEQFF. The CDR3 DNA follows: TGTGCCAGCAGCGAGATGCACGGGGGCTACAATGAGCAGTTCTTC.

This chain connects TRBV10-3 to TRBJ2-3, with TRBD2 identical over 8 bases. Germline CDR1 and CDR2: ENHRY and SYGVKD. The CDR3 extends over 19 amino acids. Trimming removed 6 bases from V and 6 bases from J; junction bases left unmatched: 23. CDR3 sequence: CAIRSNYSGLAMRGDTQYF. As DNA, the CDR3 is TGTGCCATCAGATCAAACTACAGCGGACTAGCTATGCGGGGGGATACGCAGTATTTT.

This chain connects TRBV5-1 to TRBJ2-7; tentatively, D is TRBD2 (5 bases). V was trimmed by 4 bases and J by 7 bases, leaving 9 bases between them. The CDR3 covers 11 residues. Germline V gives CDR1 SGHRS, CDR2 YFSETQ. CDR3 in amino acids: CASSPGMEQYF. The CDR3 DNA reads TGCGCCAGCAGCCCGGGGATGGAGCAGTACTTC.

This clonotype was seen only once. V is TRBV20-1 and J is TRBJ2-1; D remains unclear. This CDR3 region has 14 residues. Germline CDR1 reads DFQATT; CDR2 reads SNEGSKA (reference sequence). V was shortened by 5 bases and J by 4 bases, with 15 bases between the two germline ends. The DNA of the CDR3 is TGCAGTGCTCCCCTTGGGGTTAGTTACAATGAGCAGTTCTTC. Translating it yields CSAPLGVSYNEQFF.

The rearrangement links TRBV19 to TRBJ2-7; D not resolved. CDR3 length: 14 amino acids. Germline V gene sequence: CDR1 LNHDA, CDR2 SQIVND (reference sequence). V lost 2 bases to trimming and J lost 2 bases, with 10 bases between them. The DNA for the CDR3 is TGTGCCAGTAGTATACGGGCCGACACCTACGAGCAGTACTTC. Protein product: CASSIRADTYEQYF.

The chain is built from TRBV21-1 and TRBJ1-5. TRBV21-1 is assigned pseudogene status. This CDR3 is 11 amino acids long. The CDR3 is CASSKTQPQHF. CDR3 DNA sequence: TGTGCCAGCAGCAAGACTCAGCCCCAGCATTTT.